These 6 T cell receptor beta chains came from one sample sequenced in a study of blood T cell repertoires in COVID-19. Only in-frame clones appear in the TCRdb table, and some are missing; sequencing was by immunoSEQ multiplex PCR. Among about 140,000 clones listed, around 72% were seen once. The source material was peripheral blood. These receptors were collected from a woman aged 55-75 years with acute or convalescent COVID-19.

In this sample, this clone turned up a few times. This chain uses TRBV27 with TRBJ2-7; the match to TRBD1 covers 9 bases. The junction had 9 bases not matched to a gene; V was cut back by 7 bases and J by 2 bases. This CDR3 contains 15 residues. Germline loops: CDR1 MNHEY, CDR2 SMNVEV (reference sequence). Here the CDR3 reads CASKLGQGTTYEQYF. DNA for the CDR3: TGTGCCAGCAAGCTCGGACAGGGGACTACCTACGAGCAGTACTTC.

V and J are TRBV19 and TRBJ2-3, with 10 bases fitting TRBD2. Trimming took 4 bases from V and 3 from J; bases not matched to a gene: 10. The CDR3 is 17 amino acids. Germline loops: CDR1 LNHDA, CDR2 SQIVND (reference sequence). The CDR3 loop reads CASSTPQRGGGTDTQYF. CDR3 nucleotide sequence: TGTGCCAGTAGTACCCCCCAGCGGGGGGGAGGGACAGATACGCAGTATTTT.

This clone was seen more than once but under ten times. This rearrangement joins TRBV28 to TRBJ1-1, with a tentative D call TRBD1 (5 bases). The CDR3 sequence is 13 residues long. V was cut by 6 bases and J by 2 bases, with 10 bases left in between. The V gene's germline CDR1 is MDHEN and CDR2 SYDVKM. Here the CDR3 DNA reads TGTGCCAGCAGCTGGGGCCTCAACACTGAAGCTTTCTTT. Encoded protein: CASSWGLNTEAFF. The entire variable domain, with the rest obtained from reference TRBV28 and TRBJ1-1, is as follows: DVKVTQSSRYLVKRTGEKVFLECVQDMDHENMFWYRQDPGLGLRLIYFSYDVKMKEKGDIPEGYSVSREKKERFSLILESASTNQTSMYLCASSWGLNTEAFFGQGTRLTVV.

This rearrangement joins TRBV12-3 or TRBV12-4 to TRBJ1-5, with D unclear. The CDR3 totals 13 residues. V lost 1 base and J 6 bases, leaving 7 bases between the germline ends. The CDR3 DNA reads TGTGCCAGCAGTTTAGAAATCGTTCAGCCCCAGCATTTT. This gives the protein CASSLEIVQPQHF.

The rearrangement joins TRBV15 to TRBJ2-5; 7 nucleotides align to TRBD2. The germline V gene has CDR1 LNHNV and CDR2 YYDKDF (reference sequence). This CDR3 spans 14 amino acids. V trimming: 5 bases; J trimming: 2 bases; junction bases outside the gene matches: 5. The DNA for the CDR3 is TGTGCCACCAGCTCAGGCGGGGGTCAAGAGACCCAGTACTTC. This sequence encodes CATSSGGGQETQYF.

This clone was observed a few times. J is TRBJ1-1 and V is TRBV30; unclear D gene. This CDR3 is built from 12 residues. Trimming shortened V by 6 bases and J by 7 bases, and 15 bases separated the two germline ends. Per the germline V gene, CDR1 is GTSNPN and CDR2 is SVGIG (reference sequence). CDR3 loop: CACIDGEVEAFF. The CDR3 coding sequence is TGTGCCTGCATCGACGGGGAAGTTGAAGCTTTCTTT. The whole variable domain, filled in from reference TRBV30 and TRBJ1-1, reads SQTIHQWPATLVQPVGSPLSLECTVEGTSNPNLYWYRQAAGRGLQLLFYSVGIGQISSEVPQNLSASRPQDRQFILSSKKLLLSDSGFYLCACIDGEVEAFFGQGTRLTVV.